Each of the 5 T cell receptor beta chains below was sequenced from the same sample in a study of cytomegalovirus exposure and HLA in healthy donors. Use of 60 Vbeta and 13 Jbeta primers characterized the PCR. The method was immunoSEQ multiplex PCR; TCRdb's version includes in-frame clones alone and lacks a portion of them. The profile shows 90,000 to 100,000 clones, roughly three quarters of them singletons. Sequencing input: PBMCs. These receptors were taken from a man aged 35 to 55 in good health and CMV-seronegative.

This chain connects TRBV7-2 to TRBJ2-5; tentative D call: TRBD2 (6 bases). Trimming stripped 1 base from V and 4 bases from J, with 16 bases between. Germline CDR1 SGHTA, CDR2 FQGNSA. The CDR3 extends over 16 amino acids. Here the CDR3 DNA reads TGTGCCAGCAGCTTAGGGGGCCGGTGGAGGGGAGAGACCCAGTACTTC. Translating it yields CASSLGGRWRGETQYF.

The genes are TRBV5-5 and TRBJ2-7, with 7 bases matching TRBD1. The CDR3 runs 13 residues. Germline loops: CDR1 SGHKS, CDR2 YYEKEE (reference sequence). V shed 4 bases and J 4 bases; nucleotides not matched to a gene: 5. The CDR3 DNA is TGTGCCAGCAGCCCTACAGGGGCTTACGAGCAGTACTTC. Translation: CASSPTGAYEQYF.

This clone was counted between two and nine times. V is TRBV27 and J is TRBJ1-1; a possible D gene is TRBD1 (5 bases). This CDR3 is built from 14 residues. Germline V gene sequence: CDR1 MNHEY, CDR2 SMNVEV (reference sequence). Between the trimmed V and J ends, which lost 4 bases and 0 bases, there was a span of 9 bases. The CDR3 DNA is TGTGCCAGCAGTTGGGGGGGTCTGAACACTGAAGCTTTCTTT. Protein product: CASSWGGLNTEAFF.

The chain links TRBV7-9 to TRBJ1-2; D gene uncertain. CDR1 and CDR2 (germline): SEHNR, FQNEAQ (reference sequence). Trimming pared 2 bases from V and 7 bases from J, leaving 11 bases between. The CDR3 consists of 13 residues. The CDR3 is CASSLLGRGGYTF. In DNA, the CDR3 is TGTGCCAGCAGCTTACTTGGCCGGGGTGGCTACACCTTC.

The chain employs TRBV6-6 and TRBJ2-1; 7 bases align to TRBD1. The V and J ends lost 5 bases and 4 bases, in that order; junction bases with no gene match: 2. There are 13 residues in the CDR3. Germline V CDR1 and CDR2: MNHNY, SVGAGI (reference sequence). The CDR3 sequence: CASSGTEYNEQFF. The DNA for the CDR3 is TGTGCCAGCAGTGGGACAGAGTACAATGAGCAGTTCTTC.